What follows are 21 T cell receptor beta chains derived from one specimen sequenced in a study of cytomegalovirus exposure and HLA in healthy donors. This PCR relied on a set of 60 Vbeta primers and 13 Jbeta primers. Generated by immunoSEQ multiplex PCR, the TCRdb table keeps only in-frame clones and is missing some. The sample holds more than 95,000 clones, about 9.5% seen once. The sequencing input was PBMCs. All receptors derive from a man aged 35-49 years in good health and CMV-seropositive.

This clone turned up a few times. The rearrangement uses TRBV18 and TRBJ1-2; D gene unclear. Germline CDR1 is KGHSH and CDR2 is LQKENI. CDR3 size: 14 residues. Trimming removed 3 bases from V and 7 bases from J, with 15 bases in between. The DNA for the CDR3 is TGTGCCAGCTCACCCTCCGACTACCCCGGTGGCTACACCTTC. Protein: CASSPSDYPGGYTF.

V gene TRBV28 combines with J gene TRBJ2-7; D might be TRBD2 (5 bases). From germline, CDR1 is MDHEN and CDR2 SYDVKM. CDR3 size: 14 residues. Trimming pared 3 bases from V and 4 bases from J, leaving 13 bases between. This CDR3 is CASSLDPAGYEQYF. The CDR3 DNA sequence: TGTGCCAGCAGTTTGGACCCCGCGGGTTACGAGCAGTACTTC.

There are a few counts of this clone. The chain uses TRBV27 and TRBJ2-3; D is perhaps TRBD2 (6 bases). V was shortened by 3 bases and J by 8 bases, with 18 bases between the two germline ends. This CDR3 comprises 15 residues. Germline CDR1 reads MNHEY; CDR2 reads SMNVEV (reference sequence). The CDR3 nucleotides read TGTGCCAGCAGTTTCGGGGGAGGCTGGCATGGTACGCAGTATTTT. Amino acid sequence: CASSFGGGWHGTQYF.

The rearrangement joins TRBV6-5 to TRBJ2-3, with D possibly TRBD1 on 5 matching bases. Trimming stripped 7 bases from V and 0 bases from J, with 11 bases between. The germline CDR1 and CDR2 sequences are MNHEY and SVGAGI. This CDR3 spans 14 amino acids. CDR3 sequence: CASKRGWSTDTQYF. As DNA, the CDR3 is TGTGCCAGCAAAAGGGGATGGAGCACAGATACGCAGTATTTT.

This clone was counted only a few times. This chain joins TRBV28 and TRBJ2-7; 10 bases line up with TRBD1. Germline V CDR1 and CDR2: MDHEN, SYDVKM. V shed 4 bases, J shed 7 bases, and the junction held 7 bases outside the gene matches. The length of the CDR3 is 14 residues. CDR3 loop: CASSSWTGGREQYF. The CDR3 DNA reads TGTGCCAGCAGTTCTTGGACAGGGGGGCGGGAGCAGTACTTC. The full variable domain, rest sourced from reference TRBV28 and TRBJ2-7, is DVKVTQSSRYLVKRTGEKVFLECVQDMDHENMFWYRQDPGLGLRLIYFSYDVKMKEKGDIPEGYSVSREKKERFSLILESASTNQTSMYLCASSSWTGGREQYFGPGTRLTVT.

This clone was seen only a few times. This CDR3 is CASGSDSINQPQHF. DNA of the CDR3: TGTGCCAGCGGATCAGACAGTATCAATCAGCCCCAGCATTTT. V is TRBV6-5 and J is TRBJ1-5; TRBD1 is a possible D gene (5 bases). The V end was cut by 8 bases, the J end by 3 bases, with 14 bases between. CDR1 and CDR2 (germline): MNHEY, SVGAGI. The CDR3 is made up of 14 amino acids.

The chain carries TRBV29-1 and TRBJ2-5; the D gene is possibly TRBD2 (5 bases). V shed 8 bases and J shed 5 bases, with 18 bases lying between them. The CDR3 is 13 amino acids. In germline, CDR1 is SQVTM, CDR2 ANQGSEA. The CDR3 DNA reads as TGCAGCACCAGCGAAAAGGGAGTTGAGACCCAGTACTTC. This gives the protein CSTSEKGVETQYF.

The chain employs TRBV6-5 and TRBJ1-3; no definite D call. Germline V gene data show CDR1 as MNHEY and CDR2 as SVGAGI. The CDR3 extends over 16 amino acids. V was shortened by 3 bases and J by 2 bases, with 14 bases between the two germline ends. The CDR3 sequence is CASSYSIGVAGNTIYF. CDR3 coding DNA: TGTGCCAGCAGTTATAGTATCGGGGTTGCTGGAAACACCATATATTTT.

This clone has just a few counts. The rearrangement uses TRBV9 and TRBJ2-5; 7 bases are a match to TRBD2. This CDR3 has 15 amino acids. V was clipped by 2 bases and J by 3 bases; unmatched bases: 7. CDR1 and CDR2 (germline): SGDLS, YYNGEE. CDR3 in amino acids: CASSVGGRGEETQYF. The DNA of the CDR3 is TGTGCCAGCAGCGTCGGGGGGAGGGGAGAAGAGACCCAGTACTTC.

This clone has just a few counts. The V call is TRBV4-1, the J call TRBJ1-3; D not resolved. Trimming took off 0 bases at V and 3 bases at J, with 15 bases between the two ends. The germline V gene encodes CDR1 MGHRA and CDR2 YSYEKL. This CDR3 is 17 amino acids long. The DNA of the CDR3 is TGCGCCAGCAGCCAAGAGGTCCTTATTGAGTATGGAAACACCATATATTTT. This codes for CASSQEVLIEYGNTIYF.

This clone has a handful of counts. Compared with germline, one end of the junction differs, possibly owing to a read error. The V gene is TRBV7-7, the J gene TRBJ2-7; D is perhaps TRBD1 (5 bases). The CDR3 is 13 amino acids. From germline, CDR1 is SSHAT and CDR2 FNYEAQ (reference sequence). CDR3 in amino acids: CASSQDSAYEQYF. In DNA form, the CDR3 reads TGTGCTAGCAGTCAAGACAGCGCCTACGAGCAGTACTTC.

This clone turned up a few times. The CDR3 here is CAISEALAISYEQYF. The CDR3 nucleotides are TGTGCCATCAGTGAAGCCCTAGCTATATCCTACGAGCAGTACTTC. The chain couples TRBV10-3 to TRBJ2-7; weak D call: TRBD2 (5 bases). CDR3 length equals 15 residues. Germline CDR1 is ENHRY and CDR2 is SYGVKD. The V end was cut by 3 bases, the J end by 1 base, with 13 bases between.

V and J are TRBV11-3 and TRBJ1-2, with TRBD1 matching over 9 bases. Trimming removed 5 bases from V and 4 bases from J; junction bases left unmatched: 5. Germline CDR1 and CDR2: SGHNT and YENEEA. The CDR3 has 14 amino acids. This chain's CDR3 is CASSPDRGAYGYTF. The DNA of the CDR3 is TGTGCCAGCAGCCCGGACAGGGGAGCCTATGGCTACACCTTC. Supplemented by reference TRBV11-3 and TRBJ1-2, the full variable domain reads EAGVVQSPRYKIIEKKQPVAFWCNPISGHNTLYWYLQNLGQGPELLIRYENEEAVDDSQLPKDRFSAERLKGVDSTLKIQPAELGDSAVYLCASSPDRGAYGYTFGSGTRLTVV.

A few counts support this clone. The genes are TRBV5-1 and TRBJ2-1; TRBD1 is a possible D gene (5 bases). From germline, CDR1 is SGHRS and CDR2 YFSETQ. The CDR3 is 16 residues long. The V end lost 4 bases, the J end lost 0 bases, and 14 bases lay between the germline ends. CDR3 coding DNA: TGCGCCAGCAGCGTCGACAGCCCGAGCTCCTACAATGAGCAGTTCTTC. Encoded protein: CASSVDSPSSYNEQFF.

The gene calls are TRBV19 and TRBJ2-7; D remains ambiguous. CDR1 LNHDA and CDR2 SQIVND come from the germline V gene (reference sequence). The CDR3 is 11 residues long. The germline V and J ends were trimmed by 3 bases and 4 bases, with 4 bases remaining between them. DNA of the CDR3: TGTGCCAGTAGTATCGGGTACGAGCAGTACTTC. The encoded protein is CASSIGYEQYF.

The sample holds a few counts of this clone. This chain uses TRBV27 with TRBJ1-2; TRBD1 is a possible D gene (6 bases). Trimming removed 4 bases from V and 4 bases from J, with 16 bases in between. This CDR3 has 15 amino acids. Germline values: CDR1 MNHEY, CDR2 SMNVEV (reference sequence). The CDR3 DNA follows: TGTGCCAGCAGTTACGACCCCGACAGGATCTATGGCTACACCTTC. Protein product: CASSYDPDRIYGYTF.

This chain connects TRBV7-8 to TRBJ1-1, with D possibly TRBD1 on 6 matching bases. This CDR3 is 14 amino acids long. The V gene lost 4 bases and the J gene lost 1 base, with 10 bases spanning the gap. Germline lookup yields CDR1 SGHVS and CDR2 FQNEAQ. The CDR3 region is CASSSGTTNTEAFF. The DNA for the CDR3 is TGTGCCAGCAGCTCCGGGACAACGAACACTGAAGCTTTCTTT. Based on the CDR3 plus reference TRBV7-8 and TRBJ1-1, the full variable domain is GAGVSQSPRYKVAKRGQDVALRCDPISGHVSLFWYQQALGQGPEFLTYFQNEAQLDKSGLPSDRFFAERPEGSVSTLKIQRTQQEDSAVYLCASSSGTTNTEAFFGQGTRLTVV.

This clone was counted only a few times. In nucleotides, the CDR3 is TGTGCCAGCAGCTTAGGAGGCAGCTTCCATGGCTACACCTTC. Translated: CASSLGGSFHGYTF. This rearrangement joins TRBV7-9 to TRBJ1-2, with D unresolved. Between the trimmed V and J ends, which lost 1 base and 6 bases, there was a span of 12 bases. CDR3 length: 14 residues. Germline V lookup: CDR1 SEHNR, CDR2 FQNEAQ (reference sequence). The full variable domain, with the rest looked up from reference TRBV7-9 and TRBJ1-2, is DTGVSQNPRHKITKRGQNVTFRCDPISEHNRLYWYRQTLGQGPEFLTYFQNEAQLEKSRLLSDRFSAERPKGSFSTLEIQRTEQGDSAMYLCASSLGGSFHGYTFGSGTRLTVV.

The CDR3 sequence: CASSARALRGRLFF. The CDR3 DNA reads as TGTGCCAGCAGCGCCCGCGCACTTCGTGGTAGACTGTTTTTT. The chain has TRBV21-1 and TRBJ1-4. TRBV21-1 is noted as a pseudogene. The CDR3 runs 14 residues.

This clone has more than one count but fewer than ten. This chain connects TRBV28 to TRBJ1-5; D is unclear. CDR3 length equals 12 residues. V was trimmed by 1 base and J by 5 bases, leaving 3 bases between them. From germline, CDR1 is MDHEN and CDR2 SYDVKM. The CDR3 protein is CASSLSDQPQHF. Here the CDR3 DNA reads TGTGCCAGCAGTTTATCGGATCAGCCCCAGCATTTT.

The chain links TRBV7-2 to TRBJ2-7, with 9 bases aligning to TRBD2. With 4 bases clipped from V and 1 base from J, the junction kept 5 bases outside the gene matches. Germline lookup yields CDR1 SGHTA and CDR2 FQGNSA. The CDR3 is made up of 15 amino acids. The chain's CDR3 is CASSSVAGDSYEQYF. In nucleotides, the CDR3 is TGTGCCAGCAGCTCGGTAGCGGGAGATTCCTACGAGCAGTACTTC.